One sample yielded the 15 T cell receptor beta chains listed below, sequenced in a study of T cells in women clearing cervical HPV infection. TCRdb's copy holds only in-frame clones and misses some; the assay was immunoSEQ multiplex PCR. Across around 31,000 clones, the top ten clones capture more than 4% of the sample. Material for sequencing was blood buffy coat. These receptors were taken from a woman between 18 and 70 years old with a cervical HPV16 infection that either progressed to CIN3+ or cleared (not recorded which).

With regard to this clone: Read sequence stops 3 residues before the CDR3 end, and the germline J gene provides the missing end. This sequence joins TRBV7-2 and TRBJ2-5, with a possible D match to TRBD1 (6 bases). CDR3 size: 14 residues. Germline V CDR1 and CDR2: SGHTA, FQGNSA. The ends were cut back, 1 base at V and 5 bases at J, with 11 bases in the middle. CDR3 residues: CASSLGGGWETQYF. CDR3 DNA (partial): TGTGCCAGCAGCTTAGGTGGGGGCTGGGAGACC. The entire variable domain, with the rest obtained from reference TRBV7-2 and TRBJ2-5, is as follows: GAGVSQSPSNKVTEKGKDVELRCDPISGHTALYWYRQSLGQGLEFLIYFQGNSAPDKSGLPSDRFSAERTGGSVSTLTIQRTQQEDSAVYLCASSLGGGWETQYFGPGTRLLVL.

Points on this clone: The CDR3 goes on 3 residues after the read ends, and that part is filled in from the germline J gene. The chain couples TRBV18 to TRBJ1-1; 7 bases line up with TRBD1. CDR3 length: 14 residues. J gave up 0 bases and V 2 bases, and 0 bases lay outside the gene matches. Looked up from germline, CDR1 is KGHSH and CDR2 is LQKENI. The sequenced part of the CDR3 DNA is TGTGCCAGCTCACCAGACAGGGTGAACACTGAA. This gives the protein CASSPDRVNTE. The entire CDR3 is CASSPDRVNTEAFF.

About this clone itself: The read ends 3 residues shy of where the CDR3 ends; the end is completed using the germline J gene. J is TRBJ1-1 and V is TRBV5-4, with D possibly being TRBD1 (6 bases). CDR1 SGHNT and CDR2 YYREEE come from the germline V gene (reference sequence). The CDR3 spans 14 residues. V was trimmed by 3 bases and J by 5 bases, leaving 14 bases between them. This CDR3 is CASSSAPQGTEAFF. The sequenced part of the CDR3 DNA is TGTGCCAGCAGCTCAGCGCCACAGGGAACTGAA.

CDR3 sequence: CASSRTGYEQYF. CDR3 bases read: TGTGCCAGCAGCCGGACAGGCTACGAG. The chain employs TRBV6-2 or TRBV6-3 and TRBJ2-7; 7 bases are a match to TRBD1. The read gets to within 3 residues of the CDR3 end, and the germline J gene fills in the rest. The CDR3 totals 12 residues. From germline, CDR1 is MNHEY and CDR2 SVGEGT. V shed 6 bases and J 3 bases; nucleotides not matched to a gene: 2.

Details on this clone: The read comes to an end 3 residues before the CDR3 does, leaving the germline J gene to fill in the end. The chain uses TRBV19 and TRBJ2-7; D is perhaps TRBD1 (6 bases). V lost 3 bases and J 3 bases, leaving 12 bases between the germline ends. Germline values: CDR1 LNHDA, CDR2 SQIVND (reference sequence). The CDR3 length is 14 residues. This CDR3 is CASSIPGHNYEQYF. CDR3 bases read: TGTGCCAGTAGTATCCCGGGACATAACTACGAG.

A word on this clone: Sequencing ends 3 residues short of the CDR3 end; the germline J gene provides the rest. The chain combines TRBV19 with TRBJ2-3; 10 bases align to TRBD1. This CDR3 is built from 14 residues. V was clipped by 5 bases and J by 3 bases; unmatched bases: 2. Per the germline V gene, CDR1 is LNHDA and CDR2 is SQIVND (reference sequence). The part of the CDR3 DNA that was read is TGTGCCAGTAGTCGGGACAGGGGAACAGATACG. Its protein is CASSRDRGTDT. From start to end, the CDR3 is CASSRDRGTDTQYF.

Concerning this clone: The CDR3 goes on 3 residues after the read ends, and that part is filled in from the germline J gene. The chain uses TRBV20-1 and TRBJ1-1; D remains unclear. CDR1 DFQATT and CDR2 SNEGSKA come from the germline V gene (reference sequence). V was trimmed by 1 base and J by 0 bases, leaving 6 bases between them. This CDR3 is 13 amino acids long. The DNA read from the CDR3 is TGCAGTGCTAGAGGAGCCATGAACACTGAA. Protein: CSARGAMNTE. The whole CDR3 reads CSARGAMNTEAFF.

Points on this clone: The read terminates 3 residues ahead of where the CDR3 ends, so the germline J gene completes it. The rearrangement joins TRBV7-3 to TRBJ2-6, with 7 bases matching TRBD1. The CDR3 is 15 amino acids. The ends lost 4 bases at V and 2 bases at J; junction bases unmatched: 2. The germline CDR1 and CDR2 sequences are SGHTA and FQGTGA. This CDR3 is CASSSGQTGANVLTF. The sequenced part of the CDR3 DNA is TGTGCCAGCAGCTCGGGACAGACTGGGGCCAACGTC.

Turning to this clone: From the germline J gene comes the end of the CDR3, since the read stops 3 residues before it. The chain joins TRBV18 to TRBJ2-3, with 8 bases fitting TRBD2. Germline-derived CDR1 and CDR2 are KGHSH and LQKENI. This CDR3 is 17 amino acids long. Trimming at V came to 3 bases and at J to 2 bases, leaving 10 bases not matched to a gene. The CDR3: CASSPTRRGEFTDTQYF. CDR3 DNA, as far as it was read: TGTGCCAGCTCACCCACTCGGCGGGGGGAATTCACAGATACG.

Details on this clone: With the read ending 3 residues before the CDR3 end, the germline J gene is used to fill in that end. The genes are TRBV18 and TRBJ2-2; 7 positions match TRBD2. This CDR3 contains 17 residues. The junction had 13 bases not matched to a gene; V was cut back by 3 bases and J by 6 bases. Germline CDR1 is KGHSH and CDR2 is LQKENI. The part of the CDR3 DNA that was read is TGTGCCAGCTCACCGGCCACCCCGGGGGGACGATCCGGGGAG. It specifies CASSPATPGGRSGE. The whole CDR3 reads CASSPATPGGRSGELFF. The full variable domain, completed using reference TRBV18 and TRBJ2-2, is NAGVMQNPRHLVRRRGQEARLRCSPMKGHSHVYWYRQLPEEGLKFMVYLQKENIIDESGMPKERFSAEFPKEGPSILRIQQVVRGDSAAYFCASSPATPGGRSGELFFGEGSRLTVL.

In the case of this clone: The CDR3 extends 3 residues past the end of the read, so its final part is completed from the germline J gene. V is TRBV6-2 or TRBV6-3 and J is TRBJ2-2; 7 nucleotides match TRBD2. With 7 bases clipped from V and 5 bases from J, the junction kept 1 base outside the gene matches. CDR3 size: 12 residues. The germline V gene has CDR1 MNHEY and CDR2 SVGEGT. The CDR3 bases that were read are TGTGCCAGCATGGGGGGGACCGGGGAG. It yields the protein CASMGGTGE. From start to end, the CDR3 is CASMGGTGELFF.

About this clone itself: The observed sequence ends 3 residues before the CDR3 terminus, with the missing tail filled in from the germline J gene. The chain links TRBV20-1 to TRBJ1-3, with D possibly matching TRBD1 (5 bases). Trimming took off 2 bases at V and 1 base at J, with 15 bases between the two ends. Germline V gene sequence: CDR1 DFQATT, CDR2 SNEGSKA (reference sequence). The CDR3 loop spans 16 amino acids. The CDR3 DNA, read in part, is TGCAGTGCTAGACCTTTACTCGACAGATCTGGAAACACC. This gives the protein CSARPLLDRSGNT. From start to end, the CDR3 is CSARPLLDRSGNTIYF.

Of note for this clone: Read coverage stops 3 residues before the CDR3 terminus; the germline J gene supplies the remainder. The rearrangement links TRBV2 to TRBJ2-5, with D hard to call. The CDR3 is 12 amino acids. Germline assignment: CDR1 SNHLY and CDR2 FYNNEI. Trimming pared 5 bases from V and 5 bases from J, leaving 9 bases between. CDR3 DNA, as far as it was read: TGTGCCAGCAGTCACTTATGGGAGACC. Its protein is CASSHLWET. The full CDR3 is CASSHLWETQYF. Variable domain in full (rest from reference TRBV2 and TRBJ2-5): EPEVTQTPSHQVTQMGQEVILRCVPISNHLYFYWYRQILGQKVEFLVSFYNNEISEKSEIFDDQFSVERPDGSNFTLKIRSTKLEDSAMYFCASSHLWETQYFGPGTRLLVL.

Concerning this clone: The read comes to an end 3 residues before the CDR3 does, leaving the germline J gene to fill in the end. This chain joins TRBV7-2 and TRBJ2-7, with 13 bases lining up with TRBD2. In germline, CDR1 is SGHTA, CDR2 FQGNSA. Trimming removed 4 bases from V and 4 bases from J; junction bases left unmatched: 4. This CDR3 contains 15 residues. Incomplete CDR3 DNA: TGTGCCAGCAGCTCTAGACTAGCGGGGGGATACGAG. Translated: CASSSRLAGGYE. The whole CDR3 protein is CASSSRLAGGYEQYF. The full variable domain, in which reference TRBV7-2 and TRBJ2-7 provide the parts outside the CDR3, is GAGVSQSPSNKVTEKGKDVELRCDPISGHTALYWYRQSLGQGLEFLIYFQGNSAPDKSGLPSDRFSAERTGGSVSTLTIQRTQQEDSAVYLCASSSRLAGGYEQYFGPGTRLTVT.

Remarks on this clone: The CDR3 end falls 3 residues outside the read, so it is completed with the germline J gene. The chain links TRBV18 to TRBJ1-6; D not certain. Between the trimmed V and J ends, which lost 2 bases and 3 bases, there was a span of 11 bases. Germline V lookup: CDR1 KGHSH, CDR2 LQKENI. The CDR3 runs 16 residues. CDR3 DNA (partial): TGTGCCAGCTCACCAAATCGGACTGACTATAATTCACCC. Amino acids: CASSPNRTDYNSP. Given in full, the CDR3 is CASSPNRTDYNSPLHF.